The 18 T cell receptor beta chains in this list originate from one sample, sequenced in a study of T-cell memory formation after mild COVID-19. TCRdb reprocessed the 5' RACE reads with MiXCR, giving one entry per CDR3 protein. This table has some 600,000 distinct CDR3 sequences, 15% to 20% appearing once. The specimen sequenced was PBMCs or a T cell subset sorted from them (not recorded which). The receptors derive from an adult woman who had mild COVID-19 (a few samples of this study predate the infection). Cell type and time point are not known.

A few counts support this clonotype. The CDR3, as DNA: TGTGCCAGCTCGTATGGGGGCATGAACACTGAAGCTTTCTTT. The encoded protein is CASSYGGMNTEAFF. The rearrangement joins TRBV6-5 to TRBJ1-1; D possibly corresponds to TRBD1 (6 bases). This CDR3 region has 14 residues. Trimming pared 8 bases from V and 0 bases from J, leaving 13 bases between. Germline V gene sequence: CDR1 MNHEY, CDR2 SVGAGI.

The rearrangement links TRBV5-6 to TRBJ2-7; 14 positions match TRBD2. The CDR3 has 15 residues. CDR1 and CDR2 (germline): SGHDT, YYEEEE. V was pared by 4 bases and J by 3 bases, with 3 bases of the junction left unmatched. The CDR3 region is CASSIGTSGGYEQYF. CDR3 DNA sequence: TGTGCCAGCAGCATAGGGACTAGCGGGGGCTACGAGCAGTACTTC. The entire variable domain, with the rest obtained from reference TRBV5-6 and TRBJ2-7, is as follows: DAGVTQSPTHLIKTRGQQVTLRCSPKSGHDTVSWYQQALGQGPQFIFQYYEEEERQRGNFPDRFSGHQFPNYSSELNVNALLLGDSALYLCASSIGTSGGYEQYFGPGTRLTVT.

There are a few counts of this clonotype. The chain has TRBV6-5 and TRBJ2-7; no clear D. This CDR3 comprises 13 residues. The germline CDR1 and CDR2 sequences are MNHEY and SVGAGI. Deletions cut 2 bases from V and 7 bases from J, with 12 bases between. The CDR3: CASSYIAEEEQYF. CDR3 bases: TGTGCCAGCAGTTACATTGCCGAGGAGGAGCAGTACTTC.

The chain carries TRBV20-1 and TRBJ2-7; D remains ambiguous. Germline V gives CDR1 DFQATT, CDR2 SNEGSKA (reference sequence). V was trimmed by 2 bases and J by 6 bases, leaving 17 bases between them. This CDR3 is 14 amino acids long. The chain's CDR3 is CSARPQGSAAEQYF. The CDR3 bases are TGCAGTGCTAGACCCCAAGGTTCGGCAGCCGAGCAGTACTTC.

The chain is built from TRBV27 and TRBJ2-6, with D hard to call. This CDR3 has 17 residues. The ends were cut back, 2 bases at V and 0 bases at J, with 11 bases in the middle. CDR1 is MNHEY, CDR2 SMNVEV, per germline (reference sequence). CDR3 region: CASSLEDPSSGANVLTF. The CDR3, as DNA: TGTGCCAGCAGTTTAGAGGACCCGAGCTCTGGGGCCAACGTCCTGACTTTC.

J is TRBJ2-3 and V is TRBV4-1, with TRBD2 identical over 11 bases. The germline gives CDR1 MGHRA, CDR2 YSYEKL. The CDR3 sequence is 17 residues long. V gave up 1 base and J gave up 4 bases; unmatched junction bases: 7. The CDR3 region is CASSQAVLAGGSDTQYF. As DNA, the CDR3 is TGCGCCAGCAGCCAAGCCGTCCTAGCGGGGGGTTCAGATACGCAGTATTTT.

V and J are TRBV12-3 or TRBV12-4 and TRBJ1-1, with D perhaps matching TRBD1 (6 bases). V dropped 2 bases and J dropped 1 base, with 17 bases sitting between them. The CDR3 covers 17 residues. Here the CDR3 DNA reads TGTGCCAGCAGTTTAAGTTTTGTGGGGGGGCGGAACACTGAAGCTTTCTTT. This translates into CASSLSFVGGRNTEAFF.

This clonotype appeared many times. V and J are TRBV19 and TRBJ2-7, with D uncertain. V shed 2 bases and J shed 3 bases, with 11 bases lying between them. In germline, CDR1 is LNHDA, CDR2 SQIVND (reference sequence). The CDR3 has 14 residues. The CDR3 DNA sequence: TGTGCCAGTAGTATAAGAGGCATGGGCTACGAGCAGTACTTC. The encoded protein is CASSIRGMGYEQYF. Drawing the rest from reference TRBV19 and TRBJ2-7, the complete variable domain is DGGITQSPKYLFRKEGQNVTLSCEQNLNHDAMYWYRQDPGQGLRLIYYSQIVNDFQKGDIAEGYSVSREKKESFPLTVTSAQKNPTAFYLCASSIRGMGYEQYFGPGTRLTVT.

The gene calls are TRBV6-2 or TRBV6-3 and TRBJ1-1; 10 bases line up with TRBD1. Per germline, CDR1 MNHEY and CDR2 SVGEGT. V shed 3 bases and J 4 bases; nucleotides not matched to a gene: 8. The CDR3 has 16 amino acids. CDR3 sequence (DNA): TGTGCCAGCAGTTATGACCCCGGGACAGGGGTCACTGAAGCTTTCTTT. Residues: CASSYDPGTGVTEAFF.

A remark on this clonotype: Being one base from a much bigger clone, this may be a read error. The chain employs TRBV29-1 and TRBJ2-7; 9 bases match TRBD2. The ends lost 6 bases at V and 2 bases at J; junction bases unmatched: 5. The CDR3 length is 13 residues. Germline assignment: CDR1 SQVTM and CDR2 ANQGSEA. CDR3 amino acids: CSVRTSDAYEQYF. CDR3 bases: TGCAGCGTCCGGACTAGCGACGCCTACGAGCAGTACTTC.

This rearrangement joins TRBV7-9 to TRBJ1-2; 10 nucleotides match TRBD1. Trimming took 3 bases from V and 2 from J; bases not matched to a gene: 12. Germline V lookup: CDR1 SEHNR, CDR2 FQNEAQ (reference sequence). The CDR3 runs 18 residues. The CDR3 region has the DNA TGTGCCAGCAGCTTCAGAGGTCGGGGGGGACAGGGGAACTATGGCTACACCTTC. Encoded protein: CASSFRGRGGQGNYGYTF.

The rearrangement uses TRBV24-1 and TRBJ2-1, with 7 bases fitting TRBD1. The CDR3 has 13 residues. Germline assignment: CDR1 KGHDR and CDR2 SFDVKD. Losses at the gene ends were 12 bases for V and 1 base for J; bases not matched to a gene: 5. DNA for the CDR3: TGTGCCTCAGGGGGTGGATCCTACAATGAGCAGTTCTTC. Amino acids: CASGGGSYNEQFF.

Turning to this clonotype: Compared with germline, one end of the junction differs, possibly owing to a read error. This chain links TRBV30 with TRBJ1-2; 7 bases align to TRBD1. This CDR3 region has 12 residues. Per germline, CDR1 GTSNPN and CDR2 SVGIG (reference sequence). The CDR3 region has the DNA TGCTCCGGTGGGACAGCTAACTATGGCTACACCTTC. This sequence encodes CSGGTANYGYTF.

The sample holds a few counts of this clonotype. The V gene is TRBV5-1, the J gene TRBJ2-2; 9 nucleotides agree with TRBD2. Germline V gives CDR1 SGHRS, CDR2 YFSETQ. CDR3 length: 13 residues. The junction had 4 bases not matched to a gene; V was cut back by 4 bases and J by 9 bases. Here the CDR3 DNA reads TGCGCCAGCAGCGCGGGAGGGAACCGGGAGCTGTTTTTT. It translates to CASSAGGNRELFF.

CDR3 sequence reads: CASSLFQERDPQETQYF. The CDR3 DNA reads TGTGCCAGCAGCTTATTTCAGGAACGGGACCCGCAAGAGACCCAGTACTTC. The genes are TRBV11-3 and TRBJ2-5; D could derive from TRBD1 or TRBD2 (5 bases each). V lost 2 bases to trimming and J lost 2 bases, with 18 bases between them. Germline-derived CDR1 and CDR2 are SGHNT and YENEEA. This CDR3 is built from 17 residues.

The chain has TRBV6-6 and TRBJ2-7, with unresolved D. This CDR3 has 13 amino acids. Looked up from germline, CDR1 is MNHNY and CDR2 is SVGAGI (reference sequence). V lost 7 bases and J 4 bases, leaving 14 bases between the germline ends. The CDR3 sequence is CASTTSTGYEQYF. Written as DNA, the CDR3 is TGTGCCAGCACCACCTCCACCGGTTACGAGCAGTACTTC.

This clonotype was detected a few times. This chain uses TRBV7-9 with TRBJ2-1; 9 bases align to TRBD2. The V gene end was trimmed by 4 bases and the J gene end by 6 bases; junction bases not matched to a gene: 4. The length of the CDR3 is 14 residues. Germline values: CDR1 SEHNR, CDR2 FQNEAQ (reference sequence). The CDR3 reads CASSSGLAPNEQFF. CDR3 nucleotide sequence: TGTGCCAGCAGCTCCGGACTAGCGCCCAATGAGCAGTTCTTC. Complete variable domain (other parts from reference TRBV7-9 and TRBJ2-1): DTGVSQNPRHKITKRGQNVTFRCDPISEHNRLYWYRQTLGQGPEFLTYFQNEAQLEKSRLLSDRFSAERPKGSFSTLEIQRTEQGDSAMYLCASSSGLAPNEQFFGPGTRLTVL.

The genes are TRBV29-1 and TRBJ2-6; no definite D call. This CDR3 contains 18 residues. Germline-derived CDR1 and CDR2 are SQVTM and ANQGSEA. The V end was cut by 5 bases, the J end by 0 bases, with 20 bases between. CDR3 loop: CSVPDSRKPVSGANVLTF. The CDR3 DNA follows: TGCAGCGTTCCCGATAGTCGGAAGCCAGTCTCTGGGGCCAACGTCCTGACTTTC.